What follows are 27 T cell receptor beta chains derived from one specimen sequenced in a study of T-cell reconstitution after alpha-beta-depleted transplantation in children. Unique molecular identifiers were incorporated during preparation of the TCRbeta library. TCRdb redid the calling of the PCR reads with MiXCR, one entry per CDR3 protein. Of hundreds of thousands of distinct CDR3 sequences in the sample, about 12% are singletons; the top ten hold 0.79%. The sequencing here drew on PBMCs, taken before TCRalphabeta/CD19-depleted stem cell transplant. These receptors all come from a girl aged 2 to 10 with congenital amegakaryocytic thrombocytopenia, due to receive a stem cell transplant.

This clonotype was counted a few times. The rearrangement joins TRBV29-1 to TRBJ2-7; D remains ambiguous. Trimming left V 5 bases short and J 0 bases short, with 5 bases between. The germline V gene encodes CDR1 SQVTM and CDR2 ANQGSEA. This CDR3 contains 11 residues. The CDR3 spells CSVHYSYEQYF. CDR3 nucleotides: TGCAGCGTTCACTACTCCTACGAGCAGTACTTC.

This clonotype was seen at least ten times. The chain recombines TRBV5-6 with TRBJ1-6; maybe TRBD1 (6 bases). From germline, CDR1 is SGHDT and CDR2 YYEEEE. Trimming stripped 5 bases from V and 10 bases from J, with 16 bases between. The CDR3 sequence is 14 residues long. The CDR3: CASSIRDKYSPLHF. The CDR3 coding sequence is TGTGCCAGCAGTATTCGGGACAAATACTCACCCCTCCACTTT.

This clonotype was detected ten times or more. The chain uses TRBV4-1 and TRBJ2-7, with D possibly being TRBD2 (6 bases). Germline V gene data show CDR1 as MGHRA and CDR2 as YSYEKL. V shed 5 bases and J shed 3 bases, with 11 bases lying between them. The CDR3 is 13 amino acids. DNA for the CDR3: TGCGCCAGCAGCGAAACGACTAGCTACGAGCAGTACTTC. Translation gives CASSETTSYEQYF.

This clonotype has just a few counts. The chain combines TRBV3-1 with TRBJ1-6, with 7 bases lining up with TRBD1. The CDR3 length is 17 residues. The V gene's germline CDR1 is LGHDT and CDR2 YNNKEL (reference sequence). J gave up 7 bases and V 6 bases, and 15 bases lay outside the gene matches. The CDR3, as DNA: TGTGCCAGCAGTCAGGCGGATACCGGGACAGTAAATTCACCCCTCCACTTT. Its protein is CASSQADTGTVNSPLHF. Supplemented by reference TRBV3-1 and TRBJ1-6, the full variable domain reads DTAVSQTPKYLVTQMGNDKSIKCEQNLGHDTMYWYKQDSKKFLKIMFSYNNKELIINETVPNRFSPKSPDKAHLNLHINSLELGDSAVYFCASSQADTGTVNSPLHFGNGTRLTVT.

At least ten counts were recorded for this clonotype. This chain joins TRBV10-3 and TRBJ2-5; the D is unclear. V was pared by 5 bases and J by 5 bases, with 18 bases between. The V gene's germline CDR1 is ENHRY and CDR2 SYGVKD. The CDR3 is 15 amino acids. In DNA, the CDR3 is TGTGCCATCAGTACCAAAGACCGGCTGGGGGAGACCCAGTACTTC. Its translation is CAISTKDRLGETQYF.

This rearrangement joins TRBV27 to TRBJ2-1, with TRBD2 matching over 15 bases. Germline CDR1 and CDR2: MNHEY and SMNVEV (reference sequence). The CDR3 has 19 amino acids. With V trimmed by 8 bases and J by 8 bases, 19 bases remained unmatched. The CDR3 loop reads CASHREGLAGGPLGDEQFF. DNA of the CDR3: TGTGCCAGCCACCGGGAGGGACTAGCGGGAGGACCTCTCGGGGATGAGCAGTTCTTC.

The chain is built from TRBV10-3 and TRBJ2-1; D is unclear. The V end lost 3 bases, the J end lost 8 bases, and 14 bases lay between the germline ends. The CDR3 consists of 14 residues. In germline, CDR1 is ENHRY, CDR2 SYGVKD. CDR3 region: CAISDYRRSDEQFF. The CDR3 DNA is TGTGCCATCAGTGACTATCGAAGAAGCGATGAGCAGTTCTTC.

This clonotype was counted many times. The rearrangement uses TRBV5-1 and TRBJ1-2; a weak D match, TRBD1 (6 bases). Trimming removed 4 bases at V and 0 bases at J, with 16 bases between. CDR1 is SGHRS and CDR2 is YFSETQ in the germline V gene. The CDR3 consists of 16 residues. This CDR3 is CASSPEWTETNYGYTF. In nucleotides, the CDR3 is TGCGCCAGCAGCCCGGAATGGACAGAGACTAACTATGGCTACACCTTC.

This clonotype was counted many times. The chain is built from TRBV7-2 and TRBJ2-1, with 8 bases that match TRBD2. Germline V gene sequence: CDR1 SGHTA, CDR2 FQGNSA. V gave up 5 bases and J gave up 5 bases; unmatched junction bases: 8. The CDR3 has 15 amino acids. CDR3 sequence reads: CASSQFSGTNNEQFF. Written as DNA, the CDR3 is TGTGCCAGCAGCCAATTTAGCGGGACCAACAATGAGCAGTTCTTC.

The genes are TRBV5-1 and TRBJ2-3; tentatively, D is TRBD2 (6 bases). The CDR3 is 16 amino acids. Germline V gene lookup returns CDR1 SGHRS and CDR2 YFSETQ. The V end was cut by 2 bases, the J end by 2 bases, with 15 bases between. For the CDR3, the DNA is TGCGCCAGCAGCTTTGGGGGGACCCTAGACACAGATACGCAGTATTTT. It is translated as CASSFGGTLDTDTQYF. Looking up the rest from reference TRBV5-1 and TRBJ2-3 gives the full variable domain: KAGVTQTPRYLIKTRGQQVTLSCSPISGHRSVSWYQQTPGQGLQFLFEYFSETQRNKGNFPGRFSGRQFSNSRSEMNVSTLELGDSALYLCASSFGGTLDTDTQYFGPGTRLTVL.

Comment on this clonotype: This could be a read error, since a much larger clone is one nucleotide away. The rearrangement joins TRBV7-9 to TRBJ2-5; perhaps TRBD1 as D (5 bases). The length of the CDR3 is 15 residues. Looked up from germline, CDR1 is SEHNR and CDR2 is FQNEAQ (reference sequence). The CDR3 reads CASSLVQGPQDTQYF. The CDR3, as DNA: TGTGCCAGCAGCTTAGTCCAGGGCCCCCAAGATACCCAGTACTTC.

This clonotype was observed a handful of times. The chain joins TRBV13 to TRBJ2-2, with D perhaps given as TRBD1 or TRBD2 (5 bases each). V dropped 4 bases and J dropped 5 bases, with 14 bases sitting between them. CDR3 length: 15 amino acids. CDR1 and CDR2 from the germline V gene are PRHDT and FYEKMQ (reference sequence). The CDR3 DNA reads TGTGCCAGCAGCTCCACGAGGGGCGGGACCGGGGAGCTGTTTTTT. Its protein product is CASSSTRGGTGELFF.

This clonotype appeared many times. The V gene is TRBV10-2, the J gene TRBJ1-2; tentatively, D is TRBD1 (5 bases). The CDR3 is 13 residues long. Trimming removed 6 bases at V and 4 bases at J, with 12 bases between. CDR1 is WSHSY and CDR2 is SAAADI in the germline V gene. CDR3 protein: CASRAGQGYGYTF. Here the CDR3 DNA reads TGCGCCAGCAGGGCAGGGCAGGGCTATGGCTACACCTTC.

This clonotype occurred once. The chain combines TRBV21-1 with TRBJ2-7; the D call TRBD1 from the table was never checked on the DNA. TRBV21-1 is classified as a pseudogene. This CDR3 is built from 14 residues. CDR3 nucleotides: TGTGCCAGCTCCTGGACAGGTTTCTCCTACGAGCAGTACTTC. Translation: CASSWTGFSYEQYF.

This clonotype has just one count. This may arise from a read error, as a much more abundant clone is one base away. The chain employs TRBV12-3 or TRBV12-4 and TRBJ1-5; 8 bases are a match to TRBD1. The CDR3 spans 17 residues. V lost 5 bases, J lost 9 bases, and 18 bases stayed unmatched. In DNA form, the CDR3 reads TGTGCCAGCAGTCACGACAGGGGATTGGTATTGGTTCGGCCCCAGCATTTT. Its translation: CASSHDRGLVLVRPQHF.

As DNA, the CDR3 is TGCGCCAGCAGCACCGGACTAGCGGGAGCTTTCACAGATACGCAGTATTTT. Its protein is CASSTGLAGAFTDTQYF. The chain combines TRBV5-1 with TRBJ2-3, with TRBD2 matching over 13 bases. Germline values: CDR1 SGHRS, CDR2 YFSETQ. Germline trimming cut 4 bases from V and 2 bases from J; bases unmatched to any gene: 7. The CDR3 length is 17 residues.

This clonotype has a count of ten or more. V usage is TRBV29-1 and J usage is TRBJ1-2; 9 nucleotides line up with TRBD1. The ends lost 6 bases at V and 2 bases at J; junction bases unmatched: 7. Germline CDR1 reads SQVTM; CDR2 reads ANQGSEA. This CDR3 is 14 amino acids long. In nucleotides, the CDR3 is TGCAGCGTCGGGGGGACAGGGAGAAACTATGGCTACACCTTC. Its protein product is CSVGGTGRNYGYTF.

The chain couples TRBV5-1 to TRBJ2-7; the match to TRBD1 covers 9 bases. The CDR3 extends over 15 amino acids. V trimming: 5 bases; J trimming: 5 bases; junction bases outside the gene matches: 11. Germline assignment: CDR1 SGHRS and CDR2 YFSETQ. The CDR3 reads CASRWYGTGSHEQYF. The CDR3 coding sequence is TGCGCCAGCAGGTGGTATGGGACAGGGTCCCACGAGCAGTACTTC.

V usage is TRBV12-3 or TRBV12-4 and J usage is TRBJ2-3, with D uncertain. The CDR3 runs to 13 residues. Trimming took off 3 bases at V and 4 bases at J, with 8 bases between the two ends. The chain's CDR3 is CASSFHPADTQYF. Here the CDR3 DNA reads TGTGCCAGCAGTTTCCACCCCGCAGATACGCAGTATTTT.

A few counts support this clonotype. The genes are TRBV24-1 and TRBJ1-2; TRBD1 matches 9 bases. CDR3 length: 15 residues. V lost 7 bases, J lost 7 bases, and 12 bases stayed unmatched. Germline CDR1 KGHDR, CDR2 SFDVKD. CDR3 sequence: CATRKTGGEESGYTF. The DNA of the CDR3 is TGTGCCACCAGAAAAACAGGGGGCGAGGAGAGTGGCTACACCTTC.

The chain combines TRBV28 with TRBJ1-1; maybe TRBD1 (5 bases). The ends were cut back, 6 bases at V and 9 bases at J, with 29 bases in the middle. This CDR3 has 17 amino acids. Germline loops: CDR1 MDHEN, CDR2 SYDVKM. The CDR3 DNA reads as TGTGCCAGCAGCGGAGGGGACCTTAGTCTGAGTCTCCAAAAAGCTTTCTTT. Its protein product is CASSGGDLSLSLQKAFF.

This clonotype has only a few counts. The chain is built from TRBV10-2 and TRBJ2-3, with D possibly matching TRBD2 (6 bases). The V gene lost 5 bases and the J gene lost 4 bases, with 13 bases spanning the gap. In germline, CDR1 is WSHSY, CDR2 SAAADI. This CDR3 contains 14 residues. The DNA for the CDR3 is TGCGCCAGCAGTTTTGGGACTGGGGCAGATACGCAGTATTTT. Its translation: CASSFGTGADTQYF.

This clonotype was picked up a small number of times. The chain has TRBV6-1 and TRBJ2-7; 8 bases are a match to TRBD1. The germline V gene encodes CDR1 MNHNS and CDR2 SASEGT. The CDR3 totals 16 residues. The junction had 12 bases not matched to a gene; V was cut back by 3 bases and J by 5 bases. The CDR3 is CASSDWASDRGHEQYF. CDR3 nucleotides: TGTGCCAGCAGTGACTGGGCCAGCGACAGGGGACACGAGCAGTACTTC.

This clonotype was detected only a few times. Here the CDR3 reads CSATSPAGDTEAFF. CDR3 coding DNA: TGCAGTGCTACTTCACCGGCCGGGGACACTGAAGCTTTCTTT. The V and J genes are TRBV20-1 and TRBJ1-1; D not certain. V was shortened by 4 bases and J by 3 bases, with 15 bases between the two germline ends. Germline values: CDR1 DFQATT, CDR2 SNEGSKA (reference sequence). The CDR3 is made up of 14 amino acids.

V usage is TRBV5-1 and J usage is TRBJ2-3; 8 nucleotides agree with TRBD1. Germline V gene lookup returns CDR1 SGHRS and CDR2 YFSETQ. This CDR3 region has 16 residues. V shed 4 bases and J 6 bases; nucleotides not matched to a gene: 13. CDR3 coding DNA: TGCGCCAGCAGCGCCGGACAGGGCCCAGGATCCGATACGCAGTATTTT. Protein product: CASSAGQGPGSDTQYF.

This clonotype was found many times. The chain couples TRBV20-1 to TRBJ1-2; D not resolved. V was trimmed by 5 bases and J by 2 bases, leaving 9 bases between them. CDR3 size: 12 residues. The germline gives CDR1 DFQATT, CDR2 SNEGSKA (reference sequence). The CDR3 DNA is TGCAGTGCTGTGGCCCGGAACTATGGCTACACCTTC. Its translation: CSAVARNYGYTF.

The table lists this clonotype with many counts. This sequence joins TRBV20-1 and TRBJ2-1; no clear D. This CDR3 contains 16 residues. Germline V gene data show CDR1 as DFQATT and CDR2 as SNEGSKA (reference sequence). V was clipped by 2 bases and J by 5 bases, with 19 bases between them. The CDR3 region has the DNA TGCAGTGCTAGAACTGGGATTTCAGTCTGGAACAATGAGCAGTTCTTC. This encodes CSARTGISVWNNEQFF.